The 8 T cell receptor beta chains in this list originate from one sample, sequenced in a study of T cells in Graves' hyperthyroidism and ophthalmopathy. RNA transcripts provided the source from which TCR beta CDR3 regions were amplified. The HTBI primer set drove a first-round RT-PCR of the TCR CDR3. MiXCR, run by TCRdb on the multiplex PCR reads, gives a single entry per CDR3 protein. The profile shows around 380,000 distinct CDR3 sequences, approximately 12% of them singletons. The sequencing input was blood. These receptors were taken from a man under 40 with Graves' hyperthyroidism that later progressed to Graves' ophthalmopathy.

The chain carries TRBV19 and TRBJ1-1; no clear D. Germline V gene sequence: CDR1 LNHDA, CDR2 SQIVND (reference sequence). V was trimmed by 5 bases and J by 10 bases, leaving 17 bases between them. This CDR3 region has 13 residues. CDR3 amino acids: CASSWGDTLGAFF. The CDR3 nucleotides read TGTGCCAGTAGTTGGGGAGACACCCTGGGAGCTTTCTTT.

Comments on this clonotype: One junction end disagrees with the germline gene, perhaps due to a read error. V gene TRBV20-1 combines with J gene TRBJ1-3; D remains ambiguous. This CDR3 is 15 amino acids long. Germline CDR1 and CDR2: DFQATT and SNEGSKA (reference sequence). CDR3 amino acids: CSARDHWEAGNTISF. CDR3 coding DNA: TGCAGTGCTAGAGATCACTGGGAGGCTGGAAACACCATATCTTTT.

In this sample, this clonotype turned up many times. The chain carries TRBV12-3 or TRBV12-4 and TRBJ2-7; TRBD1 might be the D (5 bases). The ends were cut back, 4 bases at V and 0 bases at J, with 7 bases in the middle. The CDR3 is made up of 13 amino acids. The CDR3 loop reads CASSSQVSYEQYF. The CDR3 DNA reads TGTGCCAGCAGTTCACAGGTCTCCTACGAGCAGTACTTC.

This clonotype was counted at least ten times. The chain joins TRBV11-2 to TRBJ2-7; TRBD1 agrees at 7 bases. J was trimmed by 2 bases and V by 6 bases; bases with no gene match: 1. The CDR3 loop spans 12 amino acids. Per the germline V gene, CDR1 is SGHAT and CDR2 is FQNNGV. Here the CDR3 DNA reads TGTGCCAGCAGAACAGGGGCCTACGAGCAGTACTTC. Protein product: CASRTGAYEQYF.

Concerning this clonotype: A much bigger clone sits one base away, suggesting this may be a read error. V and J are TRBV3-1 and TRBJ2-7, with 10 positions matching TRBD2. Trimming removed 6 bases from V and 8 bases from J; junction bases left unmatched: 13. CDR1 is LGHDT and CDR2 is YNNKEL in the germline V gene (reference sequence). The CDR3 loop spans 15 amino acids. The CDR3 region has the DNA TGTGCCAGCAGTCCAAGTAGCGGGGGGCTTGGCAAGCAGTACTTC. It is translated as CASSPSSGGLGKQYF.

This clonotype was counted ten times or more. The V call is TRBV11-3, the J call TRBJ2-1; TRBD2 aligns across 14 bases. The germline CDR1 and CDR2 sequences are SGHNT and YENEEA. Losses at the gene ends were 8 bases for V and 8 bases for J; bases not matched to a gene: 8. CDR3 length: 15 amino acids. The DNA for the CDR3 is TGTGCCAGCGGGGAGACTAGCGGGGGGGCCCATGAGCAGTTCTTC. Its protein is CASGETSGGAHEQFF.

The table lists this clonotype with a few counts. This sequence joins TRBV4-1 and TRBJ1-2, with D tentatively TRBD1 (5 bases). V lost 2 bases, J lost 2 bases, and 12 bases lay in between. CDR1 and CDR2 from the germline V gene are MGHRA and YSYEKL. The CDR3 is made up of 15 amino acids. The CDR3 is CASSQSDTFNYGYTF. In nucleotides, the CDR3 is TGCGCCAGCAGCCAATCGGACACCTTCAACTATGGCTACACCTTC.

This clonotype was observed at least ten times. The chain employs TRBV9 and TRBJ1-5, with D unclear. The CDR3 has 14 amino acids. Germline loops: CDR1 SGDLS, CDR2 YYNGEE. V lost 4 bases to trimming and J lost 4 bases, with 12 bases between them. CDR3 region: CASSRGNLNQPQHF. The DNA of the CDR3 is TGTGCCAGCAGCCGAGGGAACTTAAATCAGCCCCAGCATTTT.